The 10 T cell receptor beta chains in this list originate from one sample, sequenced in a study of blood T cell repertoires in COVID-19. Libraries were prepared by immunoSEQ multiplex PCR; TCRdb keeps only in-frame clonotypes and omits some of them. The table includes about 270,000 clones, roughly 84% detected once. Material: peripheral blood. These receptors were taken from a woman younger than 35 with acute or convalescent COVID-19.

This clone was seen a few times. V gene TRBV5-5 combines with J gene TRBJ2-1; D is perhaps TRBD1 (6 bases). Germline CDR1 reads SGHKS; CDR2 reads YYEKEE (reference sequence). The CDR3 loop spans 13 amino acids. Deletions cut 1 base from V and 14 bases from J, with 16 bases between. In DNA, the CDR3 is TGTGCCAGCAGCTTGTCAAGCGACAGGAATGAGTTCTTC. Translation gives CASSLSSDRNEFF.

This clone was seen only a few times. In DNA form, the CDR3 reads TGTGCCAGCAGCGGTGTAGGGGTTGAGCAGTTCTTC. As protein: CASSGVGVEQFF. The chain is built from TRBV9 and TRBJ2-1, with a possible D match to TRBD1 (5 bases). There are 12 residues in the CDR3. V lost 3 bases to trimming and J lost 9 bases, with 10 bases between them. CDR1 is SGDLS and CDR2 is YYNGEE in the germline V gene.

V and J are TRBV25-1 and TRBJ2-7; TRBD1 matches at 7 bases. Unmatched junction bases numbered 9, after V lost 5 bases and J lost 5 bases. The CDR3 length is 14 residues. Germline-derived CDR1 and CDR2 are MGHDK and SYGVNS. The CDR3 region has the DNA TGTGCCAGCAGTACGTCCGACAGGGTCCACGAGCAGTACTTC. Protein sequence: CASSTSDRVHEQYF.

The chain combines TRBV6-5 with TRBJ2-7; 7 bases are shared with TRBD2. CDR1 and CDR2 from the germline V gene are MNHEY and SVGAGI. The CDR3 loop spans 15 amino acids. With V trimmed by 5 bases and J by 2 bases, 9 bases remained unmatched. The CDR3 sequence is CASSPGTTGAYEQYF. The CDR3 DNA is TGTGCCAGCAGTCCCGGGACTACTGGGGCCTACGAGCAGTACTTC.

The rearrangement joins TRBV5-1 to TRBJ1-3, with 7 bases aligning to TRBD1. The J segment lost 3 bases and the V segment lost 3 bases, leaving 3 bases of the junction unmatched. The germline V gene encodes CDR1 SGHRS and CDR2 YFSETQ. There are 14 residues in the CDR3. The CDR3 DNA reads TGCGCCAGCAGCTCTCAGGGGGGTGGAAACACCATATATTTT. Protein sequence: CASSSQGGGNTIYF.

This clone was recorded once. This chain uses TRBV7-2 with TRBJ1-1; D unresolved. Germline CDR1 is SGHTA and CDR2 is FQGNSA. V was trimmed by 1 base and J by 1 base, leaving 7 bases between them. The CDR3 has 14 amino acids. The CDR3 sequence is CASSLDQWNTEAFF. The CDR3 DNA reads as TGTGCCAGCAGCTTAGATCAGTGGAACACTGAAGCTTTCTTT. The entire variable domain, with the rest obtained from reference TRBV7-2 and TRBJ1-1, is as follows: GAGVSQSPSNKVTEKGKDVELRCDPISGHTALYWYRQSLGQGLEFLIYFQGNSAPDKSGLPSDRFSAERTGGSVSTLTIQRTQQEDSAVYLCASSLDQWNTEAFFGQGTRLTVV.

The genes are TRBV19 and TRBJ1-2; 7 bases agree with TRBD1. This CDR3 spans 15 amino acids. Trimming at V came to 5 bases and at J to 4 bases, leaving 10 bases not matched to a gene. Germline lookup yields CDR1 LNHDA and CDR2 SQIVND (reference sequence). CDR3: CASSSTTGYAYGYTF. The CDR3 DNA is TGTGCCAGTAGTTCCACGACAGGGTATGCCTATGGCTACACCTTC.

The chain recombines TRBV28 with TRBJ2-3; 11 bases align to TRBD2. CDR1 is MDHEN and CDR2 is SYDVKM in the germline V gene. The V gene end was trimmed by 3 bases and the J gene end by 5 bases; junction bases not matched to a gene: 4. This CDR3 contains 15 residues. The CDR3 nucleotides are TGTGCCAGCAGTTTCCTTACTAGCGGGAGAGATACGCAGTATTTT. The encoded protein is CASSFLTSGRDTQYF.

The V and J genes are TRBV7-3 and TRBJ1-2; TRBD1 aligns across 7 bases. Losses at the gene ends were 5 bases for V and 2 bases for J; bases not matched to a gene: 2. CDR1 is SGHTA and CDR2 is FQGTGA in the germline V gene. The CDR3 is made up of 13 amino acids. DNA of the CDR3: TGTGCCAGCAGCCGGGACAGCAACTATGGCTACACCTTC. Amino acid sequence: CASSRDSNYGYTF.

This chain uses TRBV7-8 with TRBJ1-1; a possible D gene is TRBD1 (6 bases). The germline V gene encodes CDR1 SGHVS and CDR2 FQNEAQ. The germline V and J ends were trimmed by 5 bases and 5 bases, with 12 bases remaining between them. This CDR3 has 13 amino acids. CDR3 coding DNA: TGTGCCAGCAGCGTACAACAGGGTACTGAAGCTTTCTTT. Amino acid sequence: CASSVQQGTEAFF.